This T cell receptor (beta chain) derives from a study of T cells in localized non-small cell lung cancer. Whole-study results and caveats: Blood T cell density predicted longer survival; adjacent-lung clonality, shorter. Uninvolved adjacent lung, not tumor, had the highest T cell clonality. Because researchers sequenced only one region of the tumor, heterogeneity is still possible.

About this clone: What it binds is not known.

Repertoires were generated with immunoSEQ multiplex PCR, while TCRdb's copy carries only in-frame clones and drops some. The sample lists fewer than 20,000 clones; around 91% were seen once. V lost 2 bases and J 0 bases, leaving 5 bases between the germline ends. Germline V gives CDR1 SGHDN, CDR2 FVKESK. This CDR3 region has 14 residues. The TCR sequence derives from a woman aged 35 to 70 with stage III lung adenocarcinoma. The sample was peripheral blood mononuclear cells, taken before any cancer treatment. The gene calls are TRBV14 and TRBJ1-3; D gene ambiguous. The CDR3: CASSQSSSGNTIYF. The CDR3, as DNA: TGTGCCAGCAGCCAATCCAGCTCTGGAAACACCATATATTTT.